These T cell receptor beta chains were read from a single sample in a study of T cells in Graves' hyperthyroidism and ophthalmopathy. TCRdb recomputed calls from the multiplex PCR reads with MiXCR, one row per CDR3 protein. The data contain roughly 840,000 distinct CDR3 sequences, about two fifths of them singletons. The sequencing sample was made of blood. These receptors were obtained from a man between 18 and 35 years old with Graves' hyperthyroidism. Both conserved end residues are trimmed from each CDR3. Each record gives: D gene, V gene, CDR3 protein. The D gene is left open where the match is weak.

>NA|TRBV12-3/TRBV12-4
ASTTSERTEAF
>NA|TRBV5-1
ASSLTGPADYEKLF
>NA|TRBV7-6
ASSLSGLFQETQY
>NA|TRBV27
ASSPDGYNSPLH
>NA|TRBV4-2
ASSQAIGVEKPQH
>NA|TRBV9
ASSQLGGPQAF
>NA|TRBV7-8
ASSGGPHTEAF
>NA|TRBV20-1
SVGGGTGVNEQY
>NA|TRBV5-6
ASSLVYSGANVLT
>NA|TRBV5-1
ASSLEPGGSYEQY
>NA|TRBV20-1
SARDLTSRQPQH
>NA|TRBV15
ATSRDLFRLGETQY
>NA|TRBV7-6
ASSPSGKNIGELF
>NA|TRBV7-2
ASSLGLYRNEQF
>NA|TRBV6-6
ASSTDIREQY
>NA|TRBV12-3/TRBV12-4
ASSLEGHSGNTIY
>NA|TRBV7-9
ASSLLRRYEQY
>NA|TRBV2
ASTGRSYEQY
>TRBD2|TRBV10-3
AIGGSGWKTQY
>NA|TRBV24-1
ATSALIGYGYT
>NA|TRBV20-1
SGRPDSDYGYT
>NA|TRBV7-2
ASSSDRRVDGYT
>TRBD2|TRBV5-1
ASSLGELAGAYEQY
>NA|TRBV9
ASSPMGDESEQY
>NA|TRBV7-2
ASSFGPVPTGELF
>NA|TRBV7-9
ASSHRFDRGFEQY
>TRBD1|TRBV5-6
ASSPGGFNYGYT
>NA|TRBV7-2
ASSPLTGTEGAF
>TRBD1|TRBV10-3
ASSNPRGPIAHEQY
>NA|TRBV10-3
AISESPGDSYEQY
>NA|TRBV2
ASSEEGTNNEKLF
>TRBD2|TRBV13
ASRDSSGREHRGAV
>NA|TRBV7-2
ASTLGVGTGELF
>NA|TRBV2
ASRWDNYYGYT
>NA|TRBV5-1
ASSLALREPQH
>NA|TRBV19
ASSMGPSGNTIY
>NA|TRBV9
ASSVAEGGRYT
>NA|TRBV7-2
ASSLDPGSTYEQY
>NA|TRBV19
ASSPPNEKLF
>TRBD1|TRBV20-1
SARELPGTGDTEAF
>TRBD2|TRBV7-3
ASSLGLAGYETQY
>NA|TRBV25-1
ASSNPGLPYEQY
>NA|TRBV2
ASRAGTGEYGYT